This passage covers 13 T cell receptor beta chains from one sample sequenced in a study of CD8 T cells in acute hepatitis C reinfection. The sample's time point: naive CD8 control sorted from an acute-time-point sample. Measured with immunoSEQ multiplex PCR; TCRdb has only the in-frame clones, and not every one. The repertoire holds tens of thousands of clones, about 87% seen once, with 0.5% to 0.65% in the top ten. Sequenced: naive CD8+ T cells from PBMCs. These receptors all stem from a man younger than 40 with chronic hepatitis C.

This clone was detected only once. The chain carries TRBV7-9 and TRBJ2-3; 12 bases match TRBD2. The CDR3 extends over 16 amino acids. The V gene's germline CDR1 is SEHNR and CDR2 FQNEAQ (reference sequence). V lost 6 bases and J lost 2; bases outside the gene matches: 6. The CDR3 here is CASREASGGATDTQYF. The CDR3 DNA follows: TGTGCCAGCAGGGAAGCTAGCGGGGGGGCCACAGATACGCAGTATTTT.

The chain employs TRBV27 and TRBJ2-3; D tentatively reads TRBD1 or TRBD2 (6 bases each). Germline V CDR1 and CDR2: MNHEY, SMNVEV (reference sequence). This CDR3 is built from 17 residues. Trimming removed 4 bases from V and 1 base from J, with 18 bases in between. The chain's CDR3 is CASSWWGTGAGTDTQYF. The CDR3 nucleotides are TGTGCCAGCAGTTGGTGGGGAACGGGGGCCGGCACAGATACGCAGTATTTT.

This chain connects TRBV6-5 to TRBJ1-2; TRBD1 might be the D (5 bases). Germline V gives CDR1 MNHEY, CDR2 SVGAGI. V shed 2 bases and J shed 8 bases, with 18 bases lying between them. This CDR3 contains 15 residues. CDR3 region: CASSYVQGRTYGYTF. In DNA form, the CDR3 reads TGTGCCAGCAGTTACGTCCAGGGCAGGACATACGGCTACACCTTC.

This sequence joins TRBV2 and TRBJ2-3, with D unresolved. The germline V and J ends were trimmed by 1 base and 3 bases, with 11 bases remaining between them. The CDR3 sequence is 15 residues long. CDR1 SNHLY and CDR2 FYNNEI come from the germline V gene. The CDR3 nucleotides read TGTGCCAGCAGTGAAGAACCCGTGTCGACAGATACGCAGTATTTT. Amino acids: CASSEEPVSTDTQYF.

This rearrangement joins TRBV29-1 to TRBJ2-3; the match to TRBD1 covers 11 bases. V lost 3 bases and J lost 4; bases outside the gene matches: 3. The CDR3 is 14 amino acids. The V gene's germline CDR1 is SQVTM and CDR2 ANQGSEA. CDR3 sequence reads: CSVDGTGGADTQYF. In DNA form, the CDR3 reads TGCAGCGTTGATGGGACAGGGGGAGCAGATACGCAGTATTTT.

This rearrangement joins TRBV27 to TRBJ1-5; D may be TRBD1 (5 bases). Germline V gene sequence: CDR1 MNHEY, CDR2 SMNVEV (reference sequence). This CDR3 spans 13 amino acids. Trimming left V 4 bases short and J 3 bases short, with 7 bases between. The CDR3: CASSWGINQPQHF. The CDR3, as DNA: TGTGCCAGCAGTTGGGGGATCAATCAGCCCCAGCATTTT.

The chain recombines TRBV9 with TRBJ2-1; the D is unclear. V lost 0 bases and J lost 5, with 6 bases in between. The length of the CDR3 is 13 residues. Germline V CDR1 and CDR2: SGDLS, YYNGEE. CDR3 nucleotide sequence: TGTGCCAGCAGCGTAGGAGCTAACAATGAGCAGTTCTTC. It yields the protein CASSVGANNEQFF.

The rearrangement uses TRBV7-9 and TRBJ2-6; no reliable D call. V was pared by 2 bases and J by 1 base, with 6 bases between. The CDR3 contains 15 residues. The germline CDR1 and CDR2 sequences are SEHNR and FQNEAQ (reference sequence). The CDR3 here is CASSLLGSGANVLTF. The CDR3 DNA reads as TGTGCCAGCAGCTTACTGGGGTCTGGGGCCAACGTCCTGACTTTC. Filled out from reference TRBV7-9 and TRBJ2-6, the complete variable domain reads DTGVSQNPRHKITKRGQNVTFRCDPISEHNRLYWYRQTLGQGPEFLTYFQNEAQLEKSRLLSDRFSAERPKGSFSTLEIQRTEQGDSAMYLCASSLLGSGANVLTFGAGSRLTVL.

This clone was recorded only once. At one end, the junction sequence differs from germline, possibly due to a read error. The chain joins TRBV27 to TRBJ2-7, with no clear D. CDR1 and CDR2 from the germline V gene are MNHEY and SMNVEV (reference sequence). The CDR3 spans 14 residues. CDR3 sequence reads: CASSLIGPSYEQYF. CDR3 DNA sequence: TGTGCCAGCAGTTTAATTGGCCCTTCCTATGAGCAGTACTTC.

This clone was seen once. CDR3 residues: CASSFQGQSGEAFF. For the CDR3, the DNA is TGTGCCAGCAGTTTTCAGGGGCAGAGTGGGGAAGCTTTCTTT. The chain joins TRBV6-5 to TRBJ1-1; D is perhaps TRBD1 (6 bases). CDR1 is MNHEY, CDR2 SVGAGI, per germline. V lost 4 bases and J 8 bases, leaving 17 bases between the germline ends. The CDR3 length is 14 residues.

The chain couples TRBV2 to TRBJ1-1, with TRBD1 matching 9 bases. This CDR3 is 18 amino acids long. CDR1 and CDR2 (germline): SNHLY, FYNNEI. With 4 bases clipped from V and 1 base from J, the junction kept 13 bases outside the gene matches. CDR3 DNA: TGTGCCAGCAGTGTCCCCCCAACAGGGGGCAAATGGAACACTGAAGCTTTCTTT. Residues: CASSVPPTGGKWNTEAFF.

V is TRBV30 and J is TRBJ1-3; possible D gene TRBD1, 5 bases. Germline loops: CDR1 GTSNPN, CDR2 SVGIG (reference sequence). The CDR3 covers 14 residues. The germline V and J ends were trimmed by 0 bases and 10 bases, with 16 bases remaining between them. The DNA of the CDR3 is TGTGCCTGGAGTGTCGGGGTATCGGGGCAGACCATATATTTT. Translated: CAWSVGVSGQTIYF.

The genes are TRBV27 and TRBJ2-7; D is unresolved. The germline gives CDR1 MNHEY, CDR2 SMNVEV (reference sequence). V lost 6 bases, J lost 7 bases, and 19 bases lay in between. This CDR3 comprises 14 residues. The CDR3, as DNA: TGTGCCAGCAGCCCCAGCCATAGGGTCGGGGAGCAGTACTTC. Translation gives CASSPSHRVGEQYF.